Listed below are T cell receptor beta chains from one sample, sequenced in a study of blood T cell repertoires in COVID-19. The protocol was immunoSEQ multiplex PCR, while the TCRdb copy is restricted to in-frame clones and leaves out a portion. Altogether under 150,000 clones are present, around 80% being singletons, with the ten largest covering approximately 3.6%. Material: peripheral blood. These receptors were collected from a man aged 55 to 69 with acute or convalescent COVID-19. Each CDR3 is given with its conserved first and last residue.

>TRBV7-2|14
CASSSSGRANEQFF
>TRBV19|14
CATDDTSSGNTIYF
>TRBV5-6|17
CASSLFATSGGSNEQFF
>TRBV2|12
CASSPDRSRAFF
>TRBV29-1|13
CSVETGAKNIQYF
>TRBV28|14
CASSSTGHGYGYTF
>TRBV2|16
CASSGAPGGGSGELFF
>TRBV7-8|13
CASSLGLANGYTF
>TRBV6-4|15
CASTTGLVGQETQYF
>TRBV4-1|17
CASSQDGDRPTTDTQYF
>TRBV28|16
CASSRGGTTGNYGYTF
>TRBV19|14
CASSTGGGNTEAFF
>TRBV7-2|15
CASSRGQGSYNEQFF
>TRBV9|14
CASSEGGYTGELFF
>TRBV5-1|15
CASSLGQVNTGELFF
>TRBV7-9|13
CASSQDGNQPQHF
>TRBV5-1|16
CASSLHGQGAIDEQYF
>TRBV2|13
CASSGRQNQPQHF
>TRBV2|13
CAILPGRSDEQYF
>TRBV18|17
CASSPPGGNRGQETQYF
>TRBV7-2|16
CASSKTGGSGANVLTF
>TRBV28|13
CASSLPGGVSYTF
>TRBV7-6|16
CASSLTLAGVRNEQFF
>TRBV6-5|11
CASRAIMPQHF
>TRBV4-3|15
CASSPGQGGTHEQYF
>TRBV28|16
CASSLGEAPGANVLTF
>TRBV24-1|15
CATSDFTGQGNEQFF
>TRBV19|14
CASSIWGGVETQYF
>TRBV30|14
CAWSVGGGRTEAFF
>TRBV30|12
CAWREGSHEQFF
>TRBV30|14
CAWSVPLIHYEQYF
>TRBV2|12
CASCRQDYEQYF
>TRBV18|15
CASSTDRQNNSPLHF
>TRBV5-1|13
CASSLEARSPLHF
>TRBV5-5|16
CASSSGGLGPQETQYF
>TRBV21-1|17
CASSKGAPPGREGGYTF
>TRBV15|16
CATSSRLNKNTDTQYF
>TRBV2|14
CASSVWRDTGELFF
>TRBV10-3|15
CAITRITGGRNEQFF
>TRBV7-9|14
CASTTSNSNQPQHF
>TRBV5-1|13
CASRVAEYNEQFF
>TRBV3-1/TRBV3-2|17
CASSQGVWVLGVAGYTF
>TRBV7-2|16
CASSLDSGMGNSPLHF
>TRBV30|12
CAWSDRGNGYTF
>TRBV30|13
CAWSGTGGYGYTF
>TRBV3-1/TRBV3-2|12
CATASGYNEQFF
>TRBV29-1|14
CSVKGPGVADTQYF
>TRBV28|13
CASSSAIRTEAFF